Here is one T cell receptor beta chain with its context. Antigen specificity is unknown. This sample stems from a study of CD8 T cells in ankylosing spondylitis. Study results and limitations: As for the disease-linked clones, they showed a CD8+ phenotype and occurred at relatively low frequencies in peripheral blood. Earlier studies detected some motif variants in reactive arthritis synovial fluid and blood. Clones linked to disease were reported to show significant enrichment in matched ankylosing spondylitis synovial fluid.

Quantitative 5'-RACE was performed with molecular barcodes, and it yielded the TCR beta libraries. Each CDR3 protein gets one entry after TCRdb re-called the 5' RACE reads with MiXCR. The sample lists about 240,000 distinct CDR3 sequences; less than 10% were seen once. The material sequenced was blood, either unsorted or a sorted T cell fraction (not recorded which). This receptor was taken from a male donor with ankylosing spondylitis or in good health (not recorded which).

The CDR3 region is CASSIQGGGTAYEQYF. The DNA for the CDR3 is TGTGCCAGTAGTATACAGGGCGGGGGAACAGCCTACGAGCAGTACTTC. The gene calls are TRBV19 and TRBJ2-7; 7 nucleotides agree with TRBD2. Germline CDR1 and CDR2: LNHDA and SQIVND (reference sequence). V was clipped by 2 bases and J by 2 bases; unmatched bases: 9. This CDR3 spans 16 amino acids.